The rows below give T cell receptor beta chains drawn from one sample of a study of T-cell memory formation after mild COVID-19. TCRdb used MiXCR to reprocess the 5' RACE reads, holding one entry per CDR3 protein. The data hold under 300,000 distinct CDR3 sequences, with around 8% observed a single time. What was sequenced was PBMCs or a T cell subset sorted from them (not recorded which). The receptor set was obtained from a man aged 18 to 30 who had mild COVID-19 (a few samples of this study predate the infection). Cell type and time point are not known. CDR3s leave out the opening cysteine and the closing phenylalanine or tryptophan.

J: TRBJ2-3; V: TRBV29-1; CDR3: SVGGYRADTQY
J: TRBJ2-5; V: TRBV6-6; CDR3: ASSGSGRPETQY
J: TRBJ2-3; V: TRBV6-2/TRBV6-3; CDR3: ASSPRLAGASTDTQY
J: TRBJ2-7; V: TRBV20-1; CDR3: SARDLRGDPYEQY
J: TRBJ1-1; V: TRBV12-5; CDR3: ASGLGQMNTEAF
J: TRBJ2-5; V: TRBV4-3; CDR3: ASSQGAHYGEQETQY
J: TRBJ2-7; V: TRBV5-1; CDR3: ASGPQSSYEQY
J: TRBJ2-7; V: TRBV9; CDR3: ASSSGQGVYEQY
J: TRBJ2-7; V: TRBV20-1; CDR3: SLGNPRTDEQY
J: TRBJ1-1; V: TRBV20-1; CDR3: SARDGADTEAF
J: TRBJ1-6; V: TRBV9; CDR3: ASSVEGGQGWSSPLH
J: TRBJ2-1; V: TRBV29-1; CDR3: SVVGTGSNNEQF
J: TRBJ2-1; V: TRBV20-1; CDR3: SARVGRDTYNEQF
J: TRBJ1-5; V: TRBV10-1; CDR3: ASTLARYRSYGGNQPQH
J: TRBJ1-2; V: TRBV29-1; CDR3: SVEDQVTWYGYT
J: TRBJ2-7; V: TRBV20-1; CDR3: SARGDVGLEQY
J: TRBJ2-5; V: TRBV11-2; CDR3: ASSSSLTGLVETQY
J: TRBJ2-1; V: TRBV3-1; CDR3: ASSQDPALVYNEQF
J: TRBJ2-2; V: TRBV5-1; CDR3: ASRAGTTNTGELF
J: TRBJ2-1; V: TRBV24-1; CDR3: ATGGTTGGSYNEQF
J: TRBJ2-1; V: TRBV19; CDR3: ASSSRGSGGQGSYNEQF
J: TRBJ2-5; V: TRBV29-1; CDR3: SVEGSLTQY
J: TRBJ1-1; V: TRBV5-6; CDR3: ASSLGPAIRSGEAF
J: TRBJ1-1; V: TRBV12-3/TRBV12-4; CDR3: ASRVHAEAF
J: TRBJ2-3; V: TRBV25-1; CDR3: ASRGGYTDTQY
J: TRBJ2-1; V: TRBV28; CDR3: ASSPGGSKDEQF
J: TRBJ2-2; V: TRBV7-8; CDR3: ASWMSGELF
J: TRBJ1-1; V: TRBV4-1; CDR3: ASSQTGAFNTEAF
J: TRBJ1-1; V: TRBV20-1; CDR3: SARDPSGEETEAF
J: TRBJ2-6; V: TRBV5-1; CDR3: ASSTPLIGVGANVLT
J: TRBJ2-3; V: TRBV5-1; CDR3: ASSTGTSGGHRNTQY
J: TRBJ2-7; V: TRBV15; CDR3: ATSAGDGTLYEQY
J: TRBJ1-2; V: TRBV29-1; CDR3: SALTGDYGYT
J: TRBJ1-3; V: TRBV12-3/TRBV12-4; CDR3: ASSFTENTIY
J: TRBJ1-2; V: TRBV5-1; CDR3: ASSSTTDLSGYT
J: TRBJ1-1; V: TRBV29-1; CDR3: SGLGDTEAF
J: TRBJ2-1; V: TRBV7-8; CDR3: ASYPGGSYNEQF
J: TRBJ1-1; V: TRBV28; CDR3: ASSFRRNTEAF
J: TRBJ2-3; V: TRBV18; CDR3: ASSPRGLTDTQY
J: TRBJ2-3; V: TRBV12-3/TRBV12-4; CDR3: ASSFDDRVGSDTQY
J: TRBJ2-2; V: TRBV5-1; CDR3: ASYRDTTNTGELF
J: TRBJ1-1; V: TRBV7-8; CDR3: ASSLRGAGVVTEAF
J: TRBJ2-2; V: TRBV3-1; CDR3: ASSPLDSFANTGELF
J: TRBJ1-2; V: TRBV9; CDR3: ASSVAETGGVFGYT
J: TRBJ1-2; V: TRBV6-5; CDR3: ASRSTGSNYGYT
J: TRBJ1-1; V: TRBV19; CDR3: ASSIPPKAEAF
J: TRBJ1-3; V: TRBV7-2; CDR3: ASIKENGNTIY
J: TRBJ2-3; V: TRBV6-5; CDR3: ASSYEGSDTQY
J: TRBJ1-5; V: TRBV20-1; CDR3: SAGTGLNQPQH
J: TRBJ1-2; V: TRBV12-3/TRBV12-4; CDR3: ASSLGQVYGYT
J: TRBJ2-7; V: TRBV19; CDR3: ASSIGTLEIAREQY
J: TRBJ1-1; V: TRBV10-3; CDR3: AISEPGTGWTEAF
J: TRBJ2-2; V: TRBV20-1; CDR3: SARVEGNTGELF
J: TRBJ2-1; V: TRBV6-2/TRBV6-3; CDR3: ASSYFGGSRGEQF
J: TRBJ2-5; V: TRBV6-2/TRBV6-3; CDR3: ASSFGGLRETQY
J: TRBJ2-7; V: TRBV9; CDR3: ASSVRDQAKEQY
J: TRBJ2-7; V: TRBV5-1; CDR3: ASSIDGVVQY